The 10 T cell receptor beta chains below were found in one sample sequenced in a study of CD8 T cells in ankylosing spondylitis. TCRdb passed the 5' RACE reads through MiXCR, listing each CDR3 protein once. The top ten clones hold about 8% of a sample with a few hundred thousand distinct CDR3 sequences, roughly 20% of them seen once. Source material: blood, either unsorted or a sorted T cell fraction (not recorded which). The receptors derive from a male donor with ankylosing spondylitis or in good health (not recorded which).

This clonotype has more than one count but fewer than ten. V usage is TRBV11-2 and J usage is TRBJ2-3; possible D gene TRBD1, 6 bases. The CDR3 totals 16 residues. Trimming left V 6 bases short and J 6 bases short, with 22 bases between. CDR1 and CDR2 from the germline V gene are SGHAT and FQNNGV. This CDR3 reads CASRIRTGYGVDTQYF. The CDR3 nucleotides are TGTGCCAGCAGGATCAGAACAGGGTACGGTGTGGATACGCAGTATTTT.

The chain employs TRBV7-8 and TRBJ1-1, with a weak D call TRBD1 (5 bases). The germline V gene encodes CDR1 SGHVS and CDR2 FQNEAQ. CDR3 length: 17 residues. Trimming stripped 5 bases from V and 1 base from J, with 20 bases between. The DNA for the CDR3 is TGTGCCAGCAGCATATATAGCCACGGGGCCCAGAACACTGAAGCTTTCTTT. This sequence encodes CASSIYSHGAQNTEAFF.

There are many counts of this clonotype. V is TRBV10-3 and J is TRBJ2-1, with 7 bases lining up with TRBD2. The CDR3 is 15 residues long. Per germline, CDR1 ENHRY and CDR2 SYGVKD. The V and J ends lost 10 bases and 4 bases, in that order; junction bases with no gene match: 13. CDR3 in amino acids: CASISGGGDYNEQFF. CDR3 nucleotide sequence: TGTGCCAGCATCTCCGGGGGAGGGGATTACAATGAGCAGTTCTTC.

The chain has TRBV5-1 and TRBJ1-1, with no clear D. The CDR3 runs 13 residues. From germline, CDR1 is SGHRS and CDR2 YFSETQ. The ends were cut back, 4 bases at V and 4 bases at J, with 11 bases in the middle. This CDR3 is CASSPGEGTEAFF. The CDR3 DNA is TGCGCCAGCAGCCCCGGAGAGGGCACTGAAGCTTTCTTT.

Only a few counts were recorded for this clonotype. The chain has TRBV20-1 and TRBJ2-1, with 12 nucleotides matching TRBD2. V shed 0 bases and J 4 bases; nucleotides not matched to a gene: 13. This CDR3 contains 19 residues. The germline V gene encodes CDR1 DFQATT and CDR2 SNEGSKA (reference sequence). CDR3 residues: CSARDVQASGRAGYNEQFF. The CDR3 DNA reads TGCAGTGCTAGAGATGTTCAGGCTAGCGGGAGGGCGGGTTACAATGAGCAGTTCTTC.

This clonotype was recorded a few times. The chain links TRBV2 to TRBJ2-3; the match to TRBD2 covers 14 bases. V lost 6 bases and J lost 6; bases outside the gene matches: 8. The germline gives CDR1 SNHLY, CDR2 FYNNEI. This CDR3 has 16 amino acids. CDR3 loop: CASSPRLAGGLDTQYF. CDR3 coding DNA: TGTGCCAGCAGCCCGCGACTAGCGGGGGGGTTGGATACGCAGTATTTT.

The rearrangement links TRBV11-2 to TRBJ2-3; TRBD2 agrees at 9 bases. The CDR3 runs 17 residues. V lost 4 bases, J lost 0 bases, and 8 bases stayed unmatched. Germline V lookup: CDR1 SGHAT, CDR2 FQNNGV. In DNA, the CDR3 is TGTGCCAGCAGCTCGCGGGGGGGGACGGGCAGCACAGATACGCAGTATTTT. Its protein product is CASSSRGGTGSTDTQYF.

The chain employs TRBV18 and TRBJ2-3, with 8 bases matching TRBD1. Germline-derived CDR1 and CDR2 are KGHSH and LQKENI. Germline trimming cut 0 bases from V and 10 bases from J; bases unmatched to any gene: 12. This CDR3 contains 16 residues. The CDR3 loop is CASSPPDRDLIGAQYF. In nucleotides, the CDR3 is TGTGCCAGCTCACCACCGGACAGGGACCTCATCGGGGCGCAGTATTTT.

The sample holds a few counts of this clonotype. The chain uses TRBV28 and TRBJ2-1, with D tentatively TRBD2 (6 bases). Germline CDR1 MDHEN, CDR2 SYDVKM. Trimming removed 5 bases at V and 3 bases at J, with 17 bases between. The CDR3 sequence is 16 residues long. CDR3 sequence reads: CASSPLGSGDYNEQFF. CDR3 nucleotides: TGTGCCAGCAGTCCCCTTGGTAGCGGAGACTACAATGAGCAGTTCTTC.

This clonotype was picked up a small number of times. V usage is TRBV20-1 and J usage is TRBJ2-5; no clear D gene. The germline gives CDR1 DFQATT, CDR2 SNEGSKA (reference sequence). Deletions cut 0 bases from V and 0 bases from J, with 5 bases between. The CDR3 has 13 residues. The CDR3 protein is CSARDKYQETQYF. CDR3 DNA sequence: TGCAGTGCTAGAGACAAGTACCAAGAGACCCAGTACTTC.